One sample yielded the 17 T cell receptor beta chains listed below, sequenced in a study of blood T cell repertoires in COVID-19. This table comes from immunoSEQ multiplex PCR, and its TCRdb copy is limited to in-frame clones, with some not included. Among nearly 350,000 clones, around 83% were seen once, and the ten largest hold about 2.7%. Sequencing was carried out using peripheral blood. These receptors were obtained from a man between 25 and 39 years old with active or convalescent COVID-19.

This clone was counted a few times. The V gene is TRBV5-4, the J gene TRBJ1-1; unclear D gene. This CDR3 spans 13 amino acids. The germline V and J ends were trimmed by 0 bases and 6 bases, with 9 bases remaining between them. CDR1 and CDR2 (germline): SGHNT, YYREEE (reference sequence). CDR3 residues: CASSLVAGPEAFF. The CDR3 DNA follows: TGTGCCAGCAGCTTGGTGGCAGGCCCTGAAGCTTTCTTT. Variable domain in full (rest from reference TRBV5-4 and TRBJ1-1): ETGVTQSPTHLIKTRGQQVTLRCSSQSGHNTVSWYQQALGQGPQFIFQYYREEENGRGNFPPRFSGLQFPNYSSELNVNALELDDSALYLCASSLVAGPEAFFGQGTRLTVV.

This clone was seen a single time. The V call is TRBV5-5, the J call TRBJ1-2; 8 nucleotides line up with TRBD1. V was pared by 2 bases and J by 5 bases, with 5 bases of the junction left unmatched. The CDR3 consists of 14 residues. Germline V gene data show CDR1 as SGHKS and CDR2 as YYEKEE (reference sequence). CDR3 coding DNA: TGTGCCAGCAGCTTCGGACAGGGTGATTATGGCTACACCTTC. This gives the protein CASSFGQGDYGYTF.

The V call is TRBV24-1, the J call TRBJ2-1, with 11 bases that match TRBD2. The V and J ends lost 4 bases and 0 bases, in that order; junction bases with no gene match: 10. The germline V gene has CDR1 KGHDR and CDR2 SFDVKD. This CDR3 spans 19 amino acids. For the CDR3, the DNA is TGTGCCACCAGTGACCCGGGACTAGCGGCTATAAGCTCCTACAATGAGCAGTTCTTC. This translates into CATSDPGLAAISSYNEQFF.

The chain combines TRBV24-1 with TRBJ1-2, with a tentative D call TRBD1 (5 bases). The CDR3 consists of 15 residues. Germline CDR1 is KGHDR and CDR2 is SFDVKD. The V gene lost 3 bases and the J gene lost 3 bases, with 13 bases spanning the gap. In nucleotides, the CDR3 is TGTGCCACCAGTGATCCCAGGGAAGGATACTATGGCTACACCTTC. As protein: CATSDPREGYYGYTF.

This chain joins TRBV5-4 and TRBJ2-5, with TRBD2 matching 9 bases. The CDR3 length is 16 residues. The germline CDR1 and CDR2 sequences are SGHNT and YYREEE (reference sequence). V was clipped by 4 bases and J by 1 base; unmatched bases: 8. The CDR3 protein is CASSPGAGGSQETQYF. In DNA form, the CDR3 reads TGTGCCAGCAGCCCCGGGGCGGGGGGGTCCCAAGAGACCCAGTACTTC.

The gene calls are TRBV28 and TRBJ1-1; TRBD1 agrees at 8 bases. Trimming at V came to 7 bases and at J to 6 bases, leaving 10 bases not matched to a gene. The CDR3 loop spans 14 amino acids. CDR1 and CDR2 (germline): MDHEN, SYDVKM. The CDR3 loop reads CASNNRGYNAEAFF. Written as DNA, the CDR3 is TGTGCCAGCAATAACAGGGGGTACAACGCTGAAGCTTTCTTT.

The chain links TRBV7-2 to TRBJ2-3; no clear D. This CDR3 is 15 amino acids long. Trimming removed 2 bases at V and 2 bases at J, with 11 bases between. Germline V gene lookup returns CDR1 SGHTA and CDR2 FQGNSA. The CDR3 spells CASSLTPRLTDTQYF. CDR3 bases: TGTGCCAGCAGCTTAACCCCCCGACTCACAGATACGCAGTATTTT.

This clone was observed once. DNA for the CDR3: TGCAGCGTTGTCGAAGAGGGTTCGTGGACTGAAGCTTTCTTT. Its translation is CSVVEEGSWTEAFF. This rearrangement joins TRBV29-1 to TRBJ1-1; no firm D call. This CDR3 contains 14 residues. Germline CDR1 reads SQVTM; CDR2 reads ANQGSEA. V was cut by 4 bases and J by 5 bases, with 17 bases left in between.

The rearrangement joins TRBV7-2 to TRBJ2-7; no reliable D call. The CDR3 has 14 residues. V lost 1 base, J lost 0 bases, and 7 bases lay in between. Looked up from germline, CDR1 is SGHTA and CDR2 is FQGNSA. The CDR3 sequence is CASSLGAISYEQYF. The CDR3 DNA is TGTGCCAGCAGCTTAGGCGCAATCTCCTACGAGCAGTACTTC.

The chain uses TRBV9 and TRBJ2-1, with TRBD1 matching 11 bases. The length of the CDR3 is 15 residues. Germline CDR1 is SGDLS and CDR2 is YYNGEE. V shed 3 bases and J 6 bases; nucleotides not matched to a gene: 5. The CDR3 spells CASSDGDRGFNEQFF. In DNA form, the CDR3 reads TGTGCCAGCAGCGACGGGGACAGGGGGTTCAATGAGCAGTTCTTC.

The V call is TRBV14, the J call TRBJ2-7, with 13 nucleotides matching TRBD2. This CDR3 contains 14 residues. CDR1 is SGHDN, CDR2 FVKESK, per germline. V shed 1 base, J shed 10 bases, and the junction held 4 bases outside the gene matches. This chain's CDR3 is CASSQGRTSGSQYF. The CDR3 nucleotides are TGTGCCAGCAGCCAAGGGAGGACTAGCGGGAGTCAGTACTTC.

The chain links TRBV4-1 to TRBJ1-1, with D maybe TRBD1 (5 bases). This CDR3 contains 15 residues. With 1 base removed from V and 5 bases from J, the gap between germline ends came to 14 bases. In germline, CDR1 is MGHRA, CDR2 YSYEKL. The CDR3 loop is CASSQGNPRDTEAFF. For the CDR3, the DNA is TGCGCCAGCAGCCAAGGGAACCCCAGGGATACTGAAGCTTTCTTT.

The rearrangement links TRBV6-2 or TRBV6-3 to TRBJ2-7, with a possible D match to TRBD2 (6 bases). The CDR3 covers 14 residues. The germline V gene encodes CDR1 MNHEY and CDR2 SVGEGT. V dropped 5 bases and J dropped 6 bases, with 17 bases sitting between them. CDR3 amino acids: CASSRGTPSGEQYF. The DNA of the CDR3 is TGTGCCAGCAGTCGAGGGACTCCCAGCGGCGAGCAGTACTTC.

The chain employs TRBV19 and TRBJ2-6, with no clear D. Germline V gives CDR1 LNHDA, CDR2 SQIVND (reference sequence). This CDR3 is 17 amino acids long. Between the trimmed V and J ends, which lost 3 bases and 1 base, there was a span of 13 bases. CDR3 in amino acids: CASSINQAWSGANVLTF. The CDR3, as DNA: TGTGCCAGTAGTATCAATCAGGCCTGGTCTGGGGCCAACGTCCTGACTTTC. Combining the CDR3 with reference TRBV19 and TRBJ2-6 gives the whole variable domain DGGITQSPKYLFRKEGQNVTLSCEQNLNHDAMYWYRQDPGQGLRLIYYSQIVNDFQKGDIAEGYSVSREKKESFPLTVTSAQKNPTAFYLCASSINQAWSGANVLTFGAGSRLTVL.

The chain has TRBV7-3 and TRBJ2-7, with D possibly being TRBD1 (5 bases). CDR3 size: 13 residues. The germline CDR1 and CDR2 sequences are SGHTA and FQGTGA. The V and J ends lost 5 bases and 5 bases respectively, with 13 bases between them. The CDR3 is CASSPGQSDEQYF. CDR3 DNA sequence: TGTGCCAGCAGCCCAGGGCAGTCTGACGAGCAGTACTTC.

The J gene is TRBJ2-3, the V gene TRBV10-3, with TRBD2 matching 9 bases. The CDR3 has 14 amino acids. The junction had 3 bases not matched to a gene; V was cut back by 6 bases and J by 2 bases. From germline, CDR1 is ENHRY and CDR2 SYGVKD. The CDR3 sequence is CAIRAGGPTDTQYF. The CDR3 DNA reads as TGTGCCATCAGAGCGGGGGGCCCCACAGATACGCAGTATTTT.

This clone was recorded once. The rearrangement uses TRBV30 and TRBJ1-3; a possible D gene is TRBD1 (6 bases). Per the germline V gene, CDR1 is GTSNPN and CDR2 is SVGIG (reference sequence). Trimming left V 7 bases short and J 0 bases short, with 7 bases between. The length of the CDR3 is 12 residues. CDR3 DNA sequence: TGTGCCTTGGACAGCTCTGGAAACACCATATATTTT. This sequence encodes CALDSSGNTIYF.